This T cell receptor (beta chain) was recovered during a study of persistence of HIV-infected CD4 T cells. The immunoSEQ assay was version 4, run in survey mode. Genomic DNA was diluted to 10 ng/uL, up to 1 ug per sample. Assay: immunoSEQ multiplex PCR; the TCRdb copy retains only in-frame clones and omits some. The sample lists just under 65,000 clones; roughly 77% were seen once. The stimulus was an HIV-1 Gag 15-mer peptide pool, 0.85 to 1 ug/peptide/mL. CD40L-negative CD69-negative CD45RO-high memory CD4+ T cells were sorted as populations depleted of antigen-responding cells. Undetectable plasma HIV-1 RNA below 50 copies/mL lasted at least 4 years. Donors had CD4+ T cell counts above 400 cells/uL and were CMV-seropositive. CD8+ T cells were removed from PBMCs prior to stimulation. V lost 6 bases and J lost 5, with 13 bases in between. Germline assignment: CDR1 MNHEY and CDR2 SVGAGI. There are 13 residues in the CDR3.

To note about this clone: The antigen is not known.

The material was CD4+ T cells sorted from PBMCs after approximately 19-hour stimulation, obtained from a patient who received antiretroviral therapy. The rearrangement links TRBV6-5 to TRBJ1-1; D is perhaps TRBD1 (5 bases). This clonotype originated in an adult man with HIV who was CMV-seropositive. The CDR3 DNA reads TGTGCCAGCAGCGTAGCAGGGTATACTGAAGCTTTCTTT. Its translation is CASSVAGYTEAFF.